The clone carrying this TCR beta chain was picked up many times. The antigen is unknown. This specimen comes from a study of early T cells in non-severe SARS-CoV-2 infection. Overall study context: Unsorted whole-blood RNA was sequenced in bulk, leaving chains unpaired.

CDR1 and CDR2 from the germline V gene are LGHDT and YNNKEL (reference sequence). The V end lost 5 bases, the J end lost 2 bases, and 12 bases lay between the germline ends. This CDR3 is 14 amino acids long. General study findings and limits: VDJdb matching, biased toward anti-spike CD8 responses, missed private and CD4 specificities.

Each single cDNA molecule received a unique molecular identifier. TCRdb reprocessed the 5' RACE reads with MiXCR, giving one entry per CDR3 protein. The table records tens of thousands of distinct CDR3 sequences, roughly 12% of them present only once. The rearrangement uses TRBV3-1 and TRBJ1-2, with D unresolved. Material for sequencing was whole blood. The source is an adult who was a healthcare worker with PCR-confirmed SARS-CoV-2 infection or an uninfected control (not recorded which). CDR3 sequence (DNA): TGTGCCAGCAGCAGGCGACCGGGAAACTATGGCTACACCTTC. This codes for CASSRRPGNYGYTF.